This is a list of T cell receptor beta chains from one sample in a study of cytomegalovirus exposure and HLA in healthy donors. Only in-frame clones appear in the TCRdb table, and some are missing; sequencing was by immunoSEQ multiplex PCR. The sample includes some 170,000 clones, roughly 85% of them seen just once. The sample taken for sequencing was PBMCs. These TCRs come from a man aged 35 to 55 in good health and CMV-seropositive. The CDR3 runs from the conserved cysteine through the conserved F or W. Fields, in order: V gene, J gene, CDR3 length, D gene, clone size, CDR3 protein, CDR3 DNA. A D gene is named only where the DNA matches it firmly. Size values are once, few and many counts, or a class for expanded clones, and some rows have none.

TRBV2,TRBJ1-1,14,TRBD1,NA,CASSTETGITEAFF,TGTGCCAGCAGTACAGAGACAGGGATCACTGAAGCTTTCTTT
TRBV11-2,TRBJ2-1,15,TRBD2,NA,CASSLGTRAWDEQFF,TGTGCCAGCAGCTTAGGGACTAGGGCCTGGGATGAGCAGTTCTTC
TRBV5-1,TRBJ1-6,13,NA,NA,CASRTVYNSPLHF,TGCGCCAGCAGGACAGTTTATAATTCACCCCTCCACTTT
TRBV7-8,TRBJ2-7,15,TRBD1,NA,CASSQRWTGTYEQYF,TGTGCCAGCAGCCAGAGGTGGACAGGGACCTACGAGCAGTACTTC
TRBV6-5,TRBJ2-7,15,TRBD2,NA,CASRRGAGVQYEQYF,TGTGCCAGCCGTCGTGGTGCGGGAGTACAGTACGAGCAGTACTTC
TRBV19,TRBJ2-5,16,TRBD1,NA,CASSTGTGGAWETQYF,TGTGCCAGTAGTACAGGGACAGGGGGCGCTTGGGAGACCCAGTACTTC
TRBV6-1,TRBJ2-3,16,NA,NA,CASSDPGGGGPDTQYF,TGTGCCAGCAGTGATCCCGGAGGAGGGGGCCCGGATACGCAGTATTTT
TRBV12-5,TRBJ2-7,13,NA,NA,CASNPSGSHEQYF,TGTGCTAGCAACCCCTCAGGGTCCCACGAGCAGTACTTC
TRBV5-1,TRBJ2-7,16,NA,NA,CASSLVRGVASYEQYF,TGCGCCAGCAGCTTGGTTAGGGGTGTTGCGTCCTACGAGCAGTACTTC
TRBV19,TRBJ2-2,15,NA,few,CASRAPSTGLGELFF,TGTGCCAGTAGGGCCCCGTCGACAGGCCTCGGGGAGCTGTTTTTT
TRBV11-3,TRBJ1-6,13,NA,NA,CASSLDSDSPLHF,TGTGCCAGCAGCTTGGACAGTGATTCACCCCTCCACTTT
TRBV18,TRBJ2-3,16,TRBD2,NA,CASSPQTSGVTDTQYF,TGTGCCAGCTCACCCCAGACTAGCGGGGTAACAGATACGCAGTATTTT
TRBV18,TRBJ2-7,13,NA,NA,CASSPQRDYEQYF,TGTGCCAGCTCACCGCAAAGAGACTACGAGCAGTACTTC
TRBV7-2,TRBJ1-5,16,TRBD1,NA,CASSLTGGNSNQPQHF,TGTGCCAGCAGCTTAACAGGGGGCAATAGCAATCAGCCCCAGCATTTT
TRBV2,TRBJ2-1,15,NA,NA,CASSEASPGVVEQFF,TGTGCCAGCAGTGAAGCTAGCCCGGGAGTAGTTGAGCAGTTCTTC
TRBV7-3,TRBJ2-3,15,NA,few,CASSLMTASTDTQYF,TGTGCCAGCAGCTTAATGACTGCTAGCACAGATACGCAGTATTTT
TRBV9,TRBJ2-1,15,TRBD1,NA,CASSVGGGRGNEQFF,TGTGCCAGCAGCGTAGGAGGGGGCCGAGGGAATGAGCAGTTCTTC
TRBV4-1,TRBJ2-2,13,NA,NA,CASSQVGHQELFF,TGCGCCAGCAGCCAAGTGGGACACCAGGAGCTGTTTTTT
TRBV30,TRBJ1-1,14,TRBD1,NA,CAWSPFRGNAEAFF,TGTGCCTGGAGCCCATTCAGGGGGAACGCTGAAGCTTTCTTT
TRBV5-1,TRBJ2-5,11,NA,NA,CASSRGETQYF,TGCGCCAGCAGCAGGGGAGAGACCCAGTACTTC
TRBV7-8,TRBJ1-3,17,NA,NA,CASSLRDFRRLGNTIYF,TGTGCCAGCAGCTTAAGGGACTTTAGGAGGCTTGGAAACACCATATATTTT
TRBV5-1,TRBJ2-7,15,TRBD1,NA,CASSLSPTGGYEQYF,TGCGCCAGCAGCTTGTCCCCGACAGGGGGCTACGAGCAGTACTTC
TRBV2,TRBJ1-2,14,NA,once,CASSATQVNYGYTF,TGTGCCAGCAGTGCAACTCAGGTGAACTATGGCTACACCTTC
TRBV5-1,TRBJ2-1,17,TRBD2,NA,CASSLVGPTSGLGEQFF,TGCGCCAGCAGCTTGGTGGGCCCGACTAGCGGGTTGGGTGAGCAGTTCTTC
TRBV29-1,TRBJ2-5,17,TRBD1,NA,CSAMDRGRRSLGETQYF,TGCAGCGCCATGGACAGGGGCAGGAGGTCCTTAGGGGAGACCCAGTACTTC
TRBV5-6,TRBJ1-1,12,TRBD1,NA,CASTQGSTEAFF,TGTGCCAGCACACAGGGGAGCACTGAAGCTTTCTTT
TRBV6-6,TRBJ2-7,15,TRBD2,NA,CASSYSTAGAYEQYF,TGTGCCAGCAGTTACTCGACAGCGGGGGCCTACGAGCAGTACTTC
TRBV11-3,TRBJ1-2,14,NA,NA,CASSLRFRREGYTF,TGTGCCAGCAGCTTAAGGTTCAGGCGAGAGGGCTACACCTTC
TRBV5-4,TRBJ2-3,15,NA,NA,CASSFGGPSPDTQYF,TGTGCCAGCAGCTTTGGCGGGCCCTCGCCAGATACGCAGTATTTT